This TCR beta chain comes out of a study of PD-L1 blockade in urothelial cancer. About the research overall: Blood gave a median around 140,000 T cells.

In its sample, this clone was seen once. The time point: pretreatment peripheral blood. This table comes from immunoSEQ multiplex PCR, and its TCRdb copy is limited to in-frame clones, with some not included. Among about 50,000 clones listed, 79% were seen once. This sample comprised PBMCs, obtained around atezolizumab (anti-PD-L1) treatment. The sequence derives from a man between 65 and 85 years old with urothelial cancer.

The CDR3 DNA is TGTGCCAGCAGCTTCGAACAGTACACAGATACGCAGTATTTT. As protein: CASSFEQYTDTQYF. This chain links TRBV5-5 with TRBJ2-3; D unclear. The germline V and J ends were trimmed by 2 bases and 2 bases, with 9 bases remaining between them. Germline V gene data show CDR1 as SGHKS and CDR2 as YYEKEE (reference sequence). The CDR3 contains 14 residues.